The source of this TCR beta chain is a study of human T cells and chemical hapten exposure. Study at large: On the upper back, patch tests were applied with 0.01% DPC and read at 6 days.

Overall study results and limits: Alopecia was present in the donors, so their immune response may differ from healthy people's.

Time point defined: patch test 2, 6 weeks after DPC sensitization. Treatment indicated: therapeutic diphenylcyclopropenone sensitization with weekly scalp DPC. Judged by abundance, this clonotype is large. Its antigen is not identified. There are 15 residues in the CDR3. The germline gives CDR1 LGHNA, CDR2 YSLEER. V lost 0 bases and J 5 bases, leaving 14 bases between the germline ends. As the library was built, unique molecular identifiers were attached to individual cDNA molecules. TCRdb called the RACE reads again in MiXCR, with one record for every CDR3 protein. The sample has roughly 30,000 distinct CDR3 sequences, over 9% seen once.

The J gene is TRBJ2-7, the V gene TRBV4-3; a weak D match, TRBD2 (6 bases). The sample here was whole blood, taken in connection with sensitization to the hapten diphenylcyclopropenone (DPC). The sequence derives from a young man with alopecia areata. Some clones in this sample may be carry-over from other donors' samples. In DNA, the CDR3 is TGCGCCAGCAGCCAAGATCAAGGGGAGGACGACGAGCAGTACTTC. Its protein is CASSQDQGEDDEQYF.